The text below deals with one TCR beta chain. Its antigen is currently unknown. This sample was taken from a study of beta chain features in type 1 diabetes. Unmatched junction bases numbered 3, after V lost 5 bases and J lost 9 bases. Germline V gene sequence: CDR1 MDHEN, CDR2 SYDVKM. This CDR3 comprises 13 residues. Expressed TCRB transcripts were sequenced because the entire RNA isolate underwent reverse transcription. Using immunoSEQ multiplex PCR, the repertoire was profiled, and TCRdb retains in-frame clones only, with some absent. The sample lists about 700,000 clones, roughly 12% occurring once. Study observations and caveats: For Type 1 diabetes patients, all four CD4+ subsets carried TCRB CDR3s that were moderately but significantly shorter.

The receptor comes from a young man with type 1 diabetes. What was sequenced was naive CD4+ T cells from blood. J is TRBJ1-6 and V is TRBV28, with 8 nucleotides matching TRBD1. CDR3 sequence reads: CASSPDRVSPLHF. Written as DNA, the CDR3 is TGTGCCAGCAGTCCGGACAGGGTTTCACCCCTCCACTTT. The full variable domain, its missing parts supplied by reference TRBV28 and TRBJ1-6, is DVKVTQSSRYLVKRTGEKVFLECVQDMDHENMFWYRQDPGLGLRLIYFSYDVKMKEKGDIPEGYSVSREKKERFSLILESASTNQTSMYLCASSPDRVSPLHFGNGTRLTVT.